This section outlines one T cell receptor beta chain sequence together with its context. Libraries of TCR beta chains were produced by 5' RACE (UMI-labeled). No DNA is given; TCRdb re-called the 5' RACE reads and lists each CDR3 protein once. This sample's table reports 9,500 to 12,000 distinct CDR3 sequences. Per germline, CDR1 SEHNR and CDR2 FQNEAQ (reference sequence). The CDR3 is 14 amino acids. This entry belongs to a study of human CD8 memory T cell subsets. The clonotype originates from a human donor in good health. The chain is built from TRBV7-9 and TRBJ1-2; TCRdb calls TRBD1, which cannot be checked without DNA. The sample was CD8+ T cells from PBMCs. The CDR3 region is CASSSPGTPYGYTF.